This T cell receptor (beta chain) was identified in a study of vaccination effects on CD4 cells after COVID-19. Germline-derived CDR1 and CDR2 are MNHEY and SVGAGI. The CDR3 extends over 14 amino acids. Trimming removed 10 bases at V and 0 bases at J, with 13 bases between. Libraries were prepared by immunoSEQ multiplex PCR; TCRdb keeps only in-frame clonotypes and omits some of them. The table lists fewer than 55,000 clones, more than 75% of them singletons. Viral peptide pool expansion of antigen-specific CD4+ T cells preceded sequencing in the ViraFEST assay. Upon completion of more than 9 days in culture, CD4+ T cells were isolated. Negative nucleocapsid antibody tests before and after vaccination confirmed no previous SARS-CoV-2 infection. In regard to this clone: Its specificity is not known.

General study points: Marked clonal contraction of infection- and vaccine-induced clones was seen late after vaccination.

The sequence derives from a human donor who received a COVID-19 vaccine. The sequencing used CD4+ T cells from PBMCs cultured with HCoV-OC43 spike peptides, collected before COVID-19 vaccination. Subset noted: HCoV-OC43 spike overlapping peptide pool stimulation. The V gene is TRBV6-5, the J gene TRBJ1-5; D not resolved. The CDR3 here is CATRGVGSNQPQHF. For the CDR3, the DNA is TGTGCCACCCGCGGGGTGGGTAGCAATCAGCCCCAGCATTTT.